The rows below give T cell receptor beta chains drawn from one sample of a study of response to subunit inactivated influenza vaccine. TCRdb fed the RT-PCR reads into MiXCR, producing one record per CDR3 protein. Here the sample spans about 480,000 distinct CDR3 sequences, about an eighth being singletons. Sequenced here: PBMCs from blood, sampled roughly 6 weeks after vaccination. The receptors derive from a man over 45 who received an inactivated influenza vaccine. Each CDR3 is given with its conserved first and last residue. D genes are given only for firm matches. Not every row has a clone size; where given, it reads once, few, many or a size class.

cdr3_nt cdr3_aa d_call v_call clone_size j_call
TGCAGTGCACAGATGGGGGGCAATGAGCAGTTCTTC CSAQMGGNEQFF NA TRBV20-1 many TRBJ2-1
TGTGCCTCCACCCAAGATTTGCGTCTAGCGGGGGAACTGGGGCAGTTCTTC CASTQDLRLAGELGQFF TRBD2 TRBV3-1 NA TRBJ2-1
TGTGCCAGCAGCCAAGATAGAGATTTTCGTTCACCCCTCCACTTT CASSQDRDFRSPLHF NA TRBV3-1 NA TRBJ1-6
TGTGCCAGCAGCCAACGGTTATATGGCTACACCTTC CASSQRLYGYTF NA TRBV4-2 few TRBJ1-2
TGTGCCAGCAGTTTCGCGGAGTTTGGAAACACCATATATTTT CASSFAEFGNTIYF NA TRBV28 NA TRBJ1-3
TGTGCCAGCAGCTGGTACTCTCCTTCCCCGAGAGGCTCTGGGGCCAACGTCCTGACTTTC CASSWYSPSPRGSGANVLTF NA TRBV11-2 many TRBJ2-6
TGTGCCAGCATGGTGGGCTCTGGAAACACCATATATTTT CASMVGSGNTIYF NA TRBV7-9 NA TRBJ1-3
TGTGCCATCTCCGGGACAGGGGATTCCTACGAGCAGTACTTC CAISGTGDSYEQYF TRBD1 TRBV10-3 few TRBJ2-7
TGCGCCAGCAGCTTGGGAAGAGCGGGGGTATCCACAGATACGCAGTATTTT CASSLGRAGVSTDTQYF TRBD2 TRBV5-1 NA TRBJ2-3
TGCAGTGCTAGTGCCGGGACTAGCGGGACCTTCCACGAGCAGTACTTC CSASAGTSGTFHEQYF TRBD2 TRBV20-1 many TRBJ2-7
TGCAGCGTTACTAGCGGGAGTCGTACCGGGGAGCTGTTTTTT CSVTSGSRTGELFF TRBD2 TRBV29-1 few TRBJ2-2
TGCAGCGTAAAACCGGGACTAGCTTTGGAAGAGCAGTTCTTC CSVKPGLALEEQFF TRBD2 TRBV29-1 NA TRBJ2-1
TGTGCCAGCAGCTTAGAAAAATTACAGGGGTGGGTCCCAAATGAGCAGTTCTTC CASSLEKLQGWVPNEQFF TRBD1 TRBV7-6 few TRBJ2-1
TGTGCCAGCAGCTTGGCACCCGCGGGGGCTTCCTACAATGAGCAGTTCTTC CASSLAPAGASYNEQFF NA TRBV5-6 few TRBJ2-1
TGTGCCAGCAGCTTATTAGCGGGGAACTACAATGAGCAGTTCTTC CASSLLAGNYNEQFF TRBD2 TRBV7-9 many TRBJ2-1
TGCAGCGTTGATGACGGCTACAGGGCATCCCGGGAGACCCAGTACTTC CSVDDGYRASRETQYF NA TRBV29-1 few TRBJ2-5
TGTGCCAGCAGTTTATACATGGGTGAGCAGTTCTTC CASSLYMGEQFF NA TRBV27 few TRBJ2-1
TGTGCCACCAGCAGGGCGGGAGCGTCCTACGAGCAGTACTTC CATSRAGASYEQYF TRBD2 TRBV15 few TRBJ2-7
TGCGCCAGCAGCTTGGTCAAACTGGGGACCGGGGAGCTGTTTTTT CASSLVKLGTGELFF NA TRBV5-1 NA TRBJ2-2
TGTGCCACCAGCTTTACGCTGTCGTCTGGCGGGGAAACTACTAGCACAGATACGCAGTATTTT CATSFTLSSGGETTSTDTQYF NA TRBV15 few TRBJ2-3
TGCAGTGCCAGACCCGGGGGTCGTGCGGAGCAGTACTTC CSARPGGRAEQYF NA TRBV20-1 NA TRBJ2-7
TGCAGCGTTGAGGGTTGGGGGTCTAGGGATACGCAGTATTTT CSVEGWGSRDTQYF NA TRBV29-1 NA TRBJ2-3
TGTGCCAGCAGGACAGTGAATTCCGTTGGAAACACCATATATTTT CASRTVNSVGNTIYF NA TRBV6-1 many TRBJ1-3
TGTGCCACCAGTCAGACTAGCGGGAGAAGTAACACCGGGGAGCTGTTTTTT CATSQTSGRSNTGELFF TRBD2 TRBV24-1 few TRBJ2-2
TGCGCCAGCAGCCAAGATTTCACCCGCGGGGAGACCCAGTACTTC CASSQDFTRGETQYF NA TRBV4-3 few TRBJ2-5
TGTGCCAGCAGCTTGGGACAGGGTGTTGGGAATACGCAGTATTTT CASSLGQGVGNTQYF TRBD1 TRBV5-4 few TRBJ2-3
TGTGCCAGCAGTTTGCCCGGCATTAATCAGCCCCAGCATTTT CASSLPGINQPQHF NA TRBV12-3/TRBV12-4 NA TRBJ1-5
TGTGCCAGCAGCAATACAGGGGCCCGGCTTACCTACGAGCAGTACTTC CASSNTGARLTYEQYF TRBD1 TRBV6-4 NA TRBJ2-7
TGTGCCAGCAGCTTAGCGCCTGTCGGGGGCGGGGCAGATACGCAGTATTTT CASSLAPVGGGADTQYF NA TRBV7-2 few TRBJ2-3
TGTGCCAGCAGCTTAAGTACTAGCCCCAATGAGCAGTTCTTC CASSLSTSPNEQFF NA TRBV7-3 few TRBJ2-1
TGTGCCAGCTCACAATTAGACACCAACACTGAAGCTTTCTTT CASSQLDTNTEAFF NA TRBV18 NA TRBJ1-1
TGTGCCAGCAGCCAGATCGACAGGGGGAATGAAAAACTGTTTTTT CASSQIDRGNEKLFF TRBD1 TRBV3-1 NA TRBJ1-4
TGTGCCAGCAGCCCACCCGGACTAGCAGGTTTTCACACCGGGGAGCTGTTTTTT CASSPPGLAGFHTGELFF TRBD2 TRBV3-1 NA TRBJ2-2
TGTGCCATCAGTGAGCTGCCGGGGAGTTTAGGGTCGAACACCATATATTTT CAISELPGSLGSNTIYF NA TRBV10-3 NA TRBJ1-3
TGCGCCAGCAGCCAGGACAGGTTTACTAACTATGGCTACACCTTC CASSQDRFTNYGYTF TRBD1 TRBV4-3 few TRBJ1-2
TGTGCCAGCAGTTTATTGCAGGGAGGCGAGCAGTACTTC CASSLLQGGEQYF NA TRBV12-3/TRBV12-4 NA TRBJ2-7
TGTGCCAGCAGTTCTAGCGGGGATACGCAGTATTTT CASSSSGDTQYF TRBD2 TRBV12-3/TRBV12-4 many TRBJ2-3
TGTGCCAGCAGTGAATGGGCTAGCGTCTACAATGAGCAGTTCTTC CASSEWASVYNEQFF NA TRBV25-1 few TRBJ2-1
TGCGCCAGCAGCCAAGAGGGAAGGGACAGGCGGTACCAAGAGACCCAGTACTTC CASSQEGRDRRYQETQYF TRBD1 TRBV4-1 few TRBJ2-5
TGTGCCAGCACCCTCCGGGACAGGGGTGAAGAGACCCAGTACTTC CASTLRDRGEETQYF TRBD1 TRBV6-1 NA TRBJ2-5
TGTGCCAGCCTCTCCCCGACAGTAAAAAACGGCATTCAGTACTTC CASLSPTVKNGIQYF NA TRBV28 few TRBJ2-4
TGTGCCAGCAGCTTAAAATCAGACGATACGCAGTATTTT CASSLKSDDTQYF NA TRBV7-2 few TRBJ2-3
TGCAGTGCCGAGGGGGGAACAGATACGCAGTATTTT CSAEGGTDTQYF NA TRBV20-1 many TRBJ2-3
TGTGCCAGCAGCTTCCTCAGTGAGCAGTTCTTC CASSFLSEQFF NA TRBV5-6 few TRBJ2-1
TGTGCCAGCACCGGAACCGGGACAGGGGGGGACTACGAGCAGTACTTC CASTGTGTGGDYEQYF TRBD1 TRBV6-2/TRBV6-3 NA TRBJ2-7
TGTGCCAGCAGATCTAGACTAGCGGGGGCTAACAATGAGCAGTTCTTC CASRSRLAGANNEQFF TRBD2 TRBV7-6 NA TRBJ2-1